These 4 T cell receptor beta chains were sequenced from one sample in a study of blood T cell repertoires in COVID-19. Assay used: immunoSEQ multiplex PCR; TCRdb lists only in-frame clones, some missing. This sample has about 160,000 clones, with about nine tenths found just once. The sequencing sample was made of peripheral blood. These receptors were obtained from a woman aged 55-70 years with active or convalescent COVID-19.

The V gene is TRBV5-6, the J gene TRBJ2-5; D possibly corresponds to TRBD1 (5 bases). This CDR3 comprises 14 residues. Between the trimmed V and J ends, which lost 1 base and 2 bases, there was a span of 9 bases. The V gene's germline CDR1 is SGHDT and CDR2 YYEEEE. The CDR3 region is CASSLQGSQETQYF. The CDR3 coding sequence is TGTGCCAGCAGCTTGCAGGGCAGTCAAGAGACCCAGTACTTC.

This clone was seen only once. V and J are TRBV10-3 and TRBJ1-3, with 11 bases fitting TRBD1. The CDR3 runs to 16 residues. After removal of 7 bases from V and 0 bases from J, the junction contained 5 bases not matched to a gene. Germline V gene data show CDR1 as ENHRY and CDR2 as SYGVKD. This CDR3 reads CAIKQGTGGSGNTIYF. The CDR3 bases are TGTGCCATCAAGCAAGGGACAGGGGGCTCTGGAAACACCATATATTTT.

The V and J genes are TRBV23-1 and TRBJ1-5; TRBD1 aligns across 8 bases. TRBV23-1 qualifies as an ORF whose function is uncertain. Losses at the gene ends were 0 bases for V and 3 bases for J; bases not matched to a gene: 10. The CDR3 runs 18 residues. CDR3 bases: TGCGCCAGCAGTCAATCGGGGACAGGAGAAACCGTCAATCAGCCCCAGCATTTT. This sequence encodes CASSQSGTGETVNQPQHF.

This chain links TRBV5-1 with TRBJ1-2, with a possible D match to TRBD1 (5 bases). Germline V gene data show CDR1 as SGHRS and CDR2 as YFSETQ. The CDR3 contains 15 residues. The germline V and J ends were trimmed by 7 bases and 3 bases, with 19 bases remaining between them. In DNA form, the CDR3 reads TGCGCCAGCCCTGGGAGGAGGGGCGAGGACTATGGCTACACCTTC. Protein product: CASPGRRGEDYGYTF.